These 10 T cell receptor beta chains were sequenced from one sample in a study of blood T cell repertoires in COVID-19. Libraries were prepared by immunoSEQ multiplex PCR; TCRdb keeps only in-frame clonotypes and omits some of them. The data show 200,000 to 250,000 clones, approximately 85% seen once. The source material was peripheral blood. The receptors were gathered from a woman in her 70s with COVID-19, enrolled during active disease.

The chain carries TRBV28 and TRBJ1-2; D might be TRBD1 (6 bases). Trimming shortened V by 6 bases and J by 9 bases, and 20 bases separated the two germline ends. Germline V CDR1 and CDR2: MDHEN, SYDVKM. The CDR3 is made up of 14 amino acids. CDR3 bases: TGTGCCAGCAGCCCCCCCCGGGGGGCGCAGCGCTACACCTTC. This codes for CASSPPRGAQRYTF.

This clone was detected once. The V and J genes are TRBV7-2 and TRBJ2-1; TRBD2 aligns across 8 bases. V gave up 3 bases and J gave up 3 bases; unmatched junction bases: 1. Germline-derived CDR1 and CDR2 are SGHTA and FQGNSA. The CDR3 consists of 14 residues. CDR3 nucleotide sequence: TGTGCCAGCAGCTTGAGCGGGAGCTACAATGAGCAGTTCTTC. Translating it yields CASSLSGSYNEQFF.

The chain couples TRBV7-8 to TRBJ2-3, with 10 bases lining up with TRBD2. Losses at the gene ends were 3 bases for V and 4 bases for J; bases not matched to a gene: 16. This CDR3 spans 19 amino acids. The germline V gene encodes CDR1 SGHVS and CDR2 FQNEAQ. The CDR3 region has the DNA TGTGCCAGCAGCTTCGACCTAGCGGGAGTACTAGATGGGGCAGATACGCAGTATTTT. Protein: CASSFDLAGVLDGADTQYF.

This chain links TRBV7-3 with TRBJ2-2; no clear D gene. The ends were cut back, 5 bases at V and 5 bases at J, with 6 bases in the middle. Per germline, CDR1 SGHTA and CDR2 FQGTGA. The CDR3 contains 12 residues. The CDR3: CASSPLTGELFF. CDR3 coding DNA: TGTGCCAGCAGCCCTTTGACCGGGGAGCTGTTTTTT.

Note on this clone: Other DNA sequences in this specimen translate into the identical CDR3. The chain has TRBV11-2 and TRBJ1-1; 7 nucleotides line up with TRBD1. The CDR3 is 14 residues long. From germline, CDR1 is SGHAT and CDR2 FQNNGV. The V and J ends lost 1 base and 4 bases, in that order; junction bases with no gene match: 3. The CDR3 here is CASSLGQGATEAFF. CDR3 DNA sequence: TGTGCCAGCAGCTTAGGACAGGGAGCCACTGAAGCTTTCTTT.

This sequence joins TRBV2 and TRBJ1-2; a possible D gene is TRBD1 (6 bases). With 3 bases removed from V and 6 bases from J, the gap between germline ends came to 11 bases. The CDR3 runs 13 residues. The V gene's germline CDR1 is SNHLY and CDR2 FYNNEI. CDR3 bases: TGTGCCAGCAGTGACAGGGGAACGCATGGCTACACCTTC. Amino acids: CASSDRGTHGYTF.

The V call is TRBV24-1, the J call TRBJ2-1; D call uncertain. The V end was cut by 5 bases, the J end by 3 bases, with 7 bases between. Germline lookup yields CDR1 KGHDR and CDR2 SFDVKD. The CDR3 spans 13 residues. Here the CDR3 reads CATSGLGYNEQFF. The DNA for the CDR3 is TGTGCCACCAGTGGGCTAGGCTACAATGAGCAGTTCTTC.

This clone was seen only a few times. The chain uses TRBV7-9 and TRBJ1-2; 7 nucleotides line up with TRBD1. Germline loops: CDR1 SEHNR, CDR2 FQNEAQ (reference sequence). With 2 bases clipped from V and 1 base from J, the junction kept 7 bases outside the gene matches. The CDR3 runs 16 residues. The CDR3 coding sequence is TGTGCCAGCAGCTTAAAGGGCCAGGGGGTTAACTATGGCTACACCTTC. This sequence encodes CASSLKGQGVNYGYTF.

The rearrangement uses TRBV28 and TRBJ2-1; TRBD2 aligns across 11 bases. Per the germline V gene, CDR1 is MDHEN and CDR2 is SYDVKM. The J segment lost 8 bases and the V segment lost 5 bases, leaving 11 bases of the junction unmatched. This CDR3 has 16 residues. The CDR3 coding sequence is TGTGCCAGCAGTCTCCTGGTAGCGGGAGGGCGCGATGAGCAGTTCTTC. It is translated as CASSLLVAGGRDEQFF.

The gene calls are TRBV28 and TRBJ2-7; 7 bases match TRBD2. Germline trimming cut 10 bases from V and 0 bases from J; bases unmatched to any gene: 15. CDR1 is MDHEN and CDR2 is SYDVKM in the germline V gene. The CDR3 runs 16 residues. CDR3 loop: CATISRGEGGSYEQYF. CDR3 bases: TGTGCCACCATCTCGCGAGGGGAGGGCGGCTCCTACGAGCAGTACTTC.